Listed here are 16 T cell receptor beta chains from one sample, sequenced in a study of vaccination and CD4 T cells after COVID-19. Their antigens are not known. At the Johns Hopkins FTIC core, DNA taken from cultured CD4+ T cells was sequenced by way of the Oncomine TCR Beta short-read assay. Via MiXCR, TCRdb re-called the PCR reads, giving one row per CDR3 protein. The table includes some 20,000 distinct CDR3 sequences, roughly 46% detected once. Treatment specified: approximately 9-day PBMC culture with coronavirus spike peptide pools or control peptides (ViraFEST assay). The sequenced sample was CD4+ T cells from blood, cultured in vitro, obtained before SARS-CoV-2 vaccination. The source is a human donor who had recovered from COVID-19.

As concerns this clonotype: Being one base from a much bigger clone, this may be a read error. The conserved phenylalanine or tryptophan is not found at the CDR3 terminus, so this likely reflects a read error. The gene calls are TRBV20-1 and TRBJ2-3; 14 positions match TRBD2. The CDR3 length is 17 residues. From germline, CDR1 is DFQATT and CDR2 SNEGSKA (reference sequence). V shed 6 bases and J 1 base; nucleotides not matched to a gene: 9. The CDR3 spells CSAKTSGRAGGTDTQYS. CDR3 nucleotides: TGCAGTGCAAAGACTAGCGGGAGGGCCGGAGGCACAGATACGCAGTATTCT.

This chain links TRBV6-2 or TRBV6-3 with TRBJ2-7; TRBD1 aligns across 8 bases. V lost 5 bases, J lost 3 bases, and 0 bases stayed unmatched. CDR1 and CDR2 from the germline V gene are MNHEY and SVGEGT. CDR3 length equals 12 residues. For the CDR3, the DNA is TGTGCCAGCAGTGACAGGGGCTACGAGCAGTACTTC. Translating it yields CASSDRGYEQYF.

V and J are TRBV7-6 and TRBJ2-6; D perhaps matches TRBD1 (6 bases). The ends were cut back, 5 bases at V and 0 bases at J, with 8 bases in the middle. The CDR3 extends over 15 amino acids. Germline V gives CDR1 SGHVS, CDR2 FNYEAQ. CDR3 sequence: CASSRQVSGANVLTF. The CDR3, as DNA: TGTGCCAGCAGCCGACAGGTCTCTGGGGCCAACGTCCTGACTTTC.

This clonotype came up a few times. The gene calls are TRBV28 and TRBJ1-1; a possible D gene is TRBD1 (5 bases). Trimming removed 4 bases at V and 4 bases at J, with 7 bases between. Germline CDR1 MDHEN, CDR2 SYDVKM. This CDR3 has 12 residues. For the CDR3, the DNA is TGTGCCAGCAGTTCCGGGGGCACTGAAGCTTTCTTT. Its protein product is CASSSGGTEAFF.

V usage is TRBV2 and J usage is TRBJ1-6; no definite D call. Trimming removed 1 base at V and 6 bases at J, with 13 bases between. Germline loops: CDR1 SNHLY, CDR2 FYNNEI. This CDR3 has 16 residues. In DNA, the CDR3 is TGTGCCAGCAGTGAAGAGGGAGTACTGTTTAATTCACCCCTCCACTTT. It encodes CASSEEGVLFNSPLHF.

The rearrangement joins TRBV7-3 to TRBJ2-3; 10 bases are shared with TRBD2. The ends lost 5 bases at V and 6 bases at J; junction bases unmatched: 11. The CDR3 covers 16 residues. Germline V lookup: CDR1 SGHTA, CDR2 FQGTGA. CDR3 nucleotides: TGTGCCAGCAGCCCCAAAGTAGCGGGAGGAGTGGATACGCAGTATTTT. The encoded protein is CASSPKVAGGVDTQYF.

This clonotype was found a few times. The CDR3 spells CSARELAGGTDTQYF. The CDR3 DNA reads as TGCAGTGCTAGGGAACTAGCGGGAGGCACAGATACGCAGTATTTT. The V gene is TRBV20-1, the J gene TRBJ2-3; 11 bases fit TRBD2. Germline lookup yields CDR1 DFQATT and CDR2 SNEGSKA (reference sequence). V dropped 3 bases and J dropped 1; count of bases not matched to a gene: 3. CDR3 size: 15 residues.

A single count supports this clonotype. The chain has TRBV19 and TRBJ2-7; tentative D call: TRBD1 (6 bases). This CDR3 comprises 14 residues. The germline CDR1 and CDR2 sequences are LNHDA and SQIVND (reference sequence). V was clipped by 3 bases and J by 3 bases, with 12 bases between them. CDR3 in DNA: TGTGCCAGTAGTATTGGACAGAGAAACTACGAGCAGTACTTC. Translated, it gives CASSIGQRNYEQYF.

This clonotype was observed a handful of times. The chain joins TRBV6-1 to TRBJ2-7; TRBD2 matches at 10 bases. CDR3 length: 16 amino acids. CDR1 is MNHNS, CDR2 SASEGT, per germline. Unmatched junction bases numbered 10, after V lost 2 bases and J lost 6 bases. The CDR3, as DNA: TGTGCCAGCAGTGAACTCCGGCAGCGGGGGGGCACCGAGCAGTACTTC. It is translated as CASSELRQRGGTEQYF.

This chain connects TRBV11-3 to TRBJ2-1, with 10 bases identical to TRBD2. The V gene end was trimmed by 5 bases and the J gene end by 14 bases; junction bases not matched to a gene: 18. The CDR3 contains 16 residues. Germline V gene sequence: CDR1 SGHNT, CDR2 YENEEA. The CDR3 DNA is TGTGCCAGCAGCCCTCAGCGGGGGGATAGCGGGGGGTCGAAGTTCTTC. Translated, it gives CASSPQRGDSGGSKFF.

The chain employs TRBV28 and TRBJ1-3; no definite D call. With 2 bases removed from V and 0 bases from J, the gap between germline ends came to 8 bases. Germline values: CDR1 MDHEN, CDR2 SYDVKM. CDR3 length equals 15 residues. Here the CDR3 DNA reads TGTGCCAGCAGTTTAGGCGGGTACTCTGGAAACACCATATATTTT. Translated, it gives CASSLGGYSGNTIYF. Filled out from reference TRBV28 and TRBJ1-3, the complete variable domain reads DVKVTQSSRYLVKRTGEKVFLECVQDMDHENMFWYRQDPGLGLRLIYFSYDVKMKEKGDIPEGYSVSREKKERFSLILESASTNQTSMYLCASSLGGYSGNTIYFGEGSWLTVV.

The CDR3 coding sequence is TGTGCCTGGAGACAGGGGTTTGTTAACGAGCAGTACTTC. This sequence encodes CAWRQGFVNEQYF. The chain links TRBV30 to TRBJ2-7; 7 nucleotides agree with TRBD1. The CDR3 covers 13 residues. CDR1 and CDR2 from the germline V gene are GTSNPN and SVGIG (reference sequence). The ends lost 3 bases at V and 5 bases at J; junction bases unmatched: 7. The entire variable domain, with the rest obtained from reference TRBV30 and TRBJ2-7, is as follows: SQTIHQWPATLVQPVGSPLSLECTVEGTSNPNLYWYRQAAGRGLQLLFYSVGIGQISSEVPQNLSASRPQDRQFILSSKKLLLSDSGFYLCAWRQGFVNEQYFGPGTRLTVT.

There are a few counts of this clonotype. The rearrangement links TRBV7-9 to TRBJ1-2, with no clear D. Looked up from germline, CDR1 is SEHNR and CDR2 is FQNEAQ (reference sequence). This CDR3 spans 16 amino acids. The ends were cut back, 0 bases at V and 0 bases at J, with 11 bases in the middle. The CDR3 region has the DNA TGTGCCAGCAGCTTAGCGGGAAAACAGACTAACTATGGCTACACCTTC. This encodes CASSLAGKQTNYGYTF.

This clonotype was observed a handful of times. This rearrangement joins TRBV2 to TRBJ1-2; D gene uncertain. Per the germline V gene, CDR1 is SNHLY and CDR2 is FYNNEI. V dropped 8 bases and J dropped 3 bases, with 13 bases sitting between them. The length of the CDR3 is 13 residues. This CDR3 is CASYAEEDYGYTF. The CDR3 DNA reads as TGTGCCAGCTATGCGGAGGAGGACTATGGCTACACCTTC.

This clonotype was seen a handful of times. This CDR3 reads CSARKVETQETQYF. The CDR3 nucleotides read TGCAGTGCTAGAAAGGTCGAAACTCAAGAGACCCAGTACTTC. This chain links TRBV20-1 with TRBJ2-5, with D hard to call. This CDR3 is built from 14 residues. The V gene lost 2 bases and the J gene lost 2 bases, with 12 bases spanning the gap. Germline V CDR1 and CDR2: DFQATT, SNEGSKA (reference sequence).

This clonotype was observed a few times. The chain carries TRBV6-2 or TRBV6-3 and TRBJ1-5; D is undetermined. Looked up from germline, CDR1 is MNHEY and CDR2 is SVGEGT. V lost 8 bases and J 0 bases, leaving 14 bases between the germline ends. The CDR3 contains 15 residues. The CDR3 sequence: CASGVHRASNQPQHF. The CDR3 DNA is TGTGCCAGCGGAGTACATCGGGCTAGCAATCAGCCCCAGCATTTT.